This T cell receptor beta chain is drawn from a study of T cells in Graves' hyperthyroidism and ophthalmopathy. Duration under 3 months, a NOSPECS grade of at least 4, and a Clinical Activity Score of at least 3 characterized the ophthalmopathy patients. Trimming left V 5 bases short and J 1 base short, with 17 bases between. The CDR3 is 16 amino acids. Per the germline V gene, CDR1 is PRHDT and CDR2 is FYEKMQ (reference sequence). Overall study results and limits: Patients with ophthalmopathy were separated from those with stable hyperthyroidism by a 13 V-J model. Most expanded thyroid clonotypes above 0.001 recurred in blood.

TCR beta CDR3 regions were amplified from RNA transcripts. The HTBI primer set drove a first-round RT-PCR of the TCR CDR3. TCRdb reanalysed the multiplex PCR reads using MiXCR and keeps one entry per CDR3 protein. Altogether about 300,000 distinct CDR3 sequences are present, approximately 19% being singletons, with the ten largest covering approximately 37%. The sample holds a few counts of this clonotype. Its antigen is not known. The sequencing input was blood. The receptor comes from a man aged 50-60 years with Graves' ophthalmopathy. The chain recombines TRBV13 with TRBJ1-2; D ambiguous. This CDR3 reads CASSPDLNRINYGYTF. As DNA, the CDR3 is TGTGCCAGCAGCCCCGACTTAAACCGGATTAACTATGGCTACACCTTC.